This T cell receptor (beta chain) appears in the sequencing data of a study of blood T cell repertoires in COVID-19. On the study more broadly: In each case, the material was cDNA or gDNA derived from T cells, B-cell-depleted T cells, or PBMCs.

With V trimmed by 0 bases and J by 10 bases, 9 bases remained unmatched. This CDR3 is 15 amino acids long. Germline-derived CDR1 and CDR2 are SGHDT and YYEEEE. Data came from immunoSEQ multiplex PCR; TCRdb stores just in-frame clones and leaves some out. This sample has approximately 360,000 clones; roughly 90% occur once, and the top ten carry around 1.3%. The rearrangement joins TRBV5-6 to TRBJ1-4, with TRBD1 matching 7 bases. The receptor's source is a man aged 35-49 years with acute or convalescent COVID-19. The material sequenced was peripheral blood. The CDR3 sequence is CASSLEVGGTAKLFF. In DNA, the CDR3 is TGTGCCAGCAGCTTGGAGGTAGGGGGCACAGCAAAACTGTTTTTT.